Sequencing of this T cell receptor (beta chain) was carried out in a study of OX40 agonist ivuxolimab in advanced cancers. Regarding the research as a whole: Ivuxolimab, which targeted the costimulatory receptor OX40 (CD134), was an agonistic, fully human IgG2 monoclonal antibody. Intravenous ivuxolimab was administered to patients every 2 weeks at six dose levels: 0.01, 0.1, 0.3, 1.5, 3 and 10 mg/kg. Of the 50 to 55 dose-escalation patients, hepatocellular carcinoma was present in approximately 20, melanoma in approximately 15, renal cell carcinoma in 9 and head and neck cancer in 9. In the dose-escalation cohort, roughly 80% of patients were male, and the mean age was roughly 60 years, with a range of roughly 23 to 85. Patients were allowed to have had prior anti-PD-1, anti-PD-L1 or anti-CTLA-4 therapy, and 30% to 50% of the dose-escalation patients had previously received checkpoint inhibitors. Three dose-escalation patients achieved partial responses, one with hepatocellular carcinoma and two with cutaneous melanoma. Peripheral TCRbeta sequencing aimed to test whether ivuxolimab altered TCR sequence diversity and caused clonal T-cell expansion. The monotherapy dose-escalation portion (N ≈ 52 patients) of the phase I ivuxolimab trial is reported in the paper.

To sequence the TCRbeta CDR3 region, genomic DNA was isolated from the sorted cells. The immunoSEQ Assay was used to sequence the TCRbeta CDR3 regions. In TCRdb, the immuneACCESS table is reduced to in-frame sequences with V and J assigned. These tables do not hold every clone; where another copy was compared, an unresolved V gene accounts for under half, and the others remain unexplained. The sample records some 80,000 clones, approximately 84% of which are singletons. Jointly, the top ten make up 20% to 25% of the sample. Points the paper makes about the study in general: Clonal expansion of both CD4+ and CD8+ blood T cells was observed from baseline to week 6 at doses 0.1 to 3.0 mg/kg. In the 0.1-3.0 mg/kg groups, partial responders had among the lowest normalized peripheral clonal expansion, particularly in CD8+ T cells. Low levels of normalized T-cell clonal expansion were also shown by some nonresponding patients. Which antigens the clonally expanded peripheral T cells were specific for was not determined. After ivuxolimab, CD8+ T cells had more expanded clones than CD4+ T cells on average.

The trial excluded patients who had a history of autoimmune disease or who were on systemic immunosuppression. In every dose cohort, peripheral blood was drawn for TCR sequencing at baseline, cycle 4 day 1, and cycle 7 day 1. The samples were drawn from a first-in-human, open-label, multicenter phase I dose-escalation trial of ivuxolimab. Adults with locally advanced or metastatic melanoma, renal cell, hepatocellular, or head and neck squamous cell carcinoma were enrolled in the trial. CD4+ and CD8+ T cells were sorted separately from peripheral blood before TCR sequencing. About this clone itself: What this receptor recognizes is not known. No per-base quality is available; no much larger clone lies one base away.

The germline V gene sets CDR1 to ENHRY and CDR2 to SYGVKD. Compared with germline, V lacks 8 bases and J lacks 8 bases; bases without a gene match: 12. Spanning cysteine to phenylalanine, the CDR3 consists of 15 amino acids. Solely the CDR3 DNA is kept, with 45 bases framed from the first base. Sequencing was performed on CD4+ or CD8+ T cells sorted from blood, taken in a trial of the OX40 agonist ivuxolimab. The TCR sequence derives from an adult with an advanced solid tumor such as melanoma, head and neck, liver or kidney cancer. Rearrangement joined TRBV10-3 to TRBJ1-6, with 7 middle bases fitting TRBD1. The encoded CDR3 is CAIGPVRDSDSPLHF. In nucleotide form, the sequence is TGTGCCATCGGTCCAGTCAGGGACAGTGATTCACCCCTCCACTTT.